A selection of T cell receptor beta chains follows, all from one sample in a study of T cell responses to AZD1222 COVID-19 vaccine. Generated by immunoSEQ multiplex PCR, the TCRdb table keeps only in-frame clones and is missing some. The sample shows 100,000 to 150,000 clones, roughly 90% of them seen only once. The material was peripheral blood, obtained on day 0 of MenACWY control vaccination. These receptors were collected from an adult in good health. Both conserved end residues are part of each CDR3. The order of the fields is clone size, V gene, J gene, D gene, CDR3 DNA, CDR3 protein. A D gene is named only where the DNA matches it firmly. Clone size is not always given. Where it is, it says once, few, many or a class for expanded clones.

>.|TRBV30|TRBJ2-2|TRBD2
TGTGCCTGGAGTGTAGCGGGAGCTTACACCGGGGAGCTGTTTTTT
CAWSVAGAYTGELFF
>.|TRBV5-1|TRBJ2-5|TRBD1
TGCGCCAGCAGCTCGGACAGGGTCCAAGAGACCCAGTACTTC
CASSSDRVQETQYF
>.|TRBV7-3|TRBJ2-2|.
TGTGCCAGCAGCTTATCGGCCAGGGGGAACACCGGGGAGCTGTTTTTT
CASSLSARGNTGELFF
>.|TRBV2|TRBJ2-7|TRBD2
TGTGCCAGCAGTGAATGGGGGGGAGCCTACGAGCAGTACTTC
CASSEWGGAYEQYF
>.|TRBV6-1|TRBJ2-7|.
TGTGCCAGCAGTGAACATGGAAAAAAGTACTTC
CASSEHGKKYF
>.|TRBV2|TRBJ1-6|.
TGTGCCAGCAGTCTCCAACCAGGCGGAGCGAATTCACCCCTCCACTTT
CASSLQPGGANSPLHF
>.|TRBV7-2|TRBJ2-2|.
TGTGCCACCAATAGAGGGACCGGGGAGCTGTTTTTT
CATNRGTGELFF
>.|TRBV19|TRBJ1-5|TRBD1
TGTGCCAGTAGTTCTCACATACAGGGGTCCCAGCATTTT
CASSSHIQGSQHF
>.|TRBV7-9|TRBJ2-1|.
TGTGCCAGCAGGCCTAAGGACGAGCTGGAGTTCTTC
CASRPKDELEFF
>few|TRBV10-3|TRBJ1-3|.
TGTGCCATCAGCGAGCCAATCGGTGCCTCTGGAAACACCATATATTTT
CAISEPIGASGNTIYF
>.|TRBV9|TRBJ2-3|.
TGTGCCAGCAGCAGGGGGGGAACAGATACGCAGTATTTT
CASSRGGTDTQYF
>.|TRBV6-5|TRBJ1-4|TRBD1
TGTGCCAGCAGACCACAGGGGGCGGAAAAACTGTTTTTT
CASRPQGAEKLFF
>.|TRBV7-9|TRBJ2-1|.
TGTGCCAGCAGCTTATTGCGGGATGCCTACAATGAGCAGTTCTTC
CASSLLRDAYNEQFF
>.|TRBV5-8|TRBJ1-1|.
TGTGCCAGCAGCAATACATTAACTGAAGCTTTCTTT
CASSNTLTEAFF
>.|TRBV5-1|TRBJ1-2|.
TGCGCCAGCAGCTTGTTAAGACCGGGCCGGGATGGCTACACCTTC
CASSLLRPGRDGYTF
>.|TRBV6-5|TRBJ2-1|TRBD2
TGTGCCAGCAGTTACGGTAGCGGGGGAGAGCAGTTCTTC
CASSYGSGGEQFF
>.|TRBV5-1|TRBJ2-1|TRBD2
TGCGCCAGCGGCGTGGCACTAGCGGGTCTTCGAGAGCAGTTCTTC
CASGVALAGLREQFF